This T cell receptor (beta chain) was profiled in a study of a mutant IDH1 vaccine in newly diagnosed glioma. Across the study: The treated group averaged approximately 42 years old and was 62.5% male, approximately 38% female. Earlier therapy was either radiotherapy, temozolomide, or both, and most got both.

The study's findings and limits: There were vaccine-induced immune responses in around 93% of the patients. Changes in top peripheral clonotypes did not appear linked to pseudoprogression.

About this clone itself: Its matching antigen is unknown.

Libraries were prepared by immunoSEQ multiplex PCR; TCRdb keeps only in-frame clonotypes and omits some of them. The sample has tens of thousands of clones, 83% seen once. As for time point: baseline, week 1 (first vaccination visit). Stated treatment: pre-vaccination baseline after standard-of-care therapy. There are 14 residues in the CDR3. The germline V gene encodes CDR1 SGHDT and CDR2 YYEEEE. V gave up 2 bases and J gave up 4 bases, with 9 bases separating them. Sequencing was performed on PBMCs, taken from a glioma patient treated with radiotherapy, temozolomide or both. The chain has TRBV5-6 and TRBJ2-2; D might be TRBD1 (5 bases). This clonotype was obtained from a woman aged 45-65 years with glioma. The CDR3 loop is CASSFDSLTGELFF. The CDR3, as DNA: TGTGCCAGCAGCTTCGACAGCCTCACCGGGGAGCTGTTTTTT.